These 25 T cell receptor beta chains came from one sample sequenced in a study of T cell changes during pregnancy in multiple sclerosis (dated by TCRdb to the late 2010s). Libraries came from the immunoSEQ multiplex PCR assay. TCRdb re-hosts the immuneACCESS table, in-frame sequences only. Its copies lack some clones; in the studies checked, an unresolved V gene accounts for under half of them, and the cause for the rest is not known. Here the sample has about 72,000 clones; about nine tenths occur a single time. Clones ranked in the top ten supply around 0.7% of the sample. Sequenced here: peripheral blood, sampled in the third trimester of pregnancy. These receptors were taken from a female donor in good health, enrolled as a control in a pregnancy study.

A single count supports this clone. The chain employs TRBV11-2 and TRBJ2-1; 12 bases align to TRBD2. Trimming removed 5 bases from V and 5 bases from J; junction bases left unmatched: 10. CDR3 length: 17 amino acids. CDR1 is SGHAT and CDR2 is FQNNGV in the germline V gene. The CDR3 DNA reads TGTGCCAGCAGCCCCGGACTAGCGGGATTAACGAACAATGAGCAGTTCTTC. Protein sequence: CASSPGLAGLTNNEQFF.

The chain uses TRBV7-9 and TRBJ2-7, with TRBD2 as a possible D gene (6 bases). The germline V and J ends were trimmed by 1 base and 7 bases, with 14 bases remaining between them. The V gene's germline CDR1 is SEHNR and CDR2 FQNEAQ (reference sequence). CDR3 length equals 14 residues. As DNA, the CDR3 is TGTGCCAGCAGCTTAGTGGGGGGTTCGGGGGAGCAGTACTTC. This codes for CASSLVGGSGEQYF.

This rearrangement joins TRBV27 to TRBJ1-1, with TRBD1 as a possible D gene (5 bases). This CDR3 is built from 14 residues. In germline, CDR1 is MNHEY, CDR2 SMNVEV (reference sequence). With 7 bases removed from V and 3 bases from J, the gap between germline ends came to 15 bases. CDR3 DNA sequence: TGTGCCAGCAAGGTTATGGGCAGGGACACTGAAGCTTTCTTT. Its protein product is CASKVMGRDTEAFF.

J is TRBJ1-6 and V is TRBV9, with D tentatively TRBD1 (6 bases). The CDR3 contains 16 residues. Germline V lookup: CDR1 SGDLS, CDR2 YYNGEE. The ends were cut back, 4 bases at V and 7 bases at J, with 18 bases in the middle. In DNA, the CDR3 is TGTGCCAGCAGCCCGAGGGGGGGGGAGAGGAATTCACCCCTCCACTTT. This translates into CASSPRGGERNSPLHF.

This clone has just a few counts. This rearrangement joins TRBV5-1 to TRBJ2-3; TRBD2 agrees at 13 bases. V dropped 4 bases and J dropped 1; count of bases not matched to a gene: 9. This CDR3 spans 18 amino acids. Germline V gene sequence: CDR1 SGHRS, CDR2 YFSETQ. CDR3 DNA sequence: TGCGCCAGCAGCGGGGGGTGGACTAGCGGGGGCCGCACAGATACGCAGTATTTT. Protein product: CASSGGWTSGGRTDTQYF.

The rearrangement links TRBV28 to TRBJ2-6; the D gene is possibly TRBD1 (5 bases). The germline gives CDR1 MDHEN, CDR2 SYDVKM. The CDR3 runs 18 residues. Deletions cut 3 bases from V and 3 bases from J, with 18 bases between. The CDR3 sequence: CASSFPQGSPFGANVLTF. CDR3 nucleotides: TGTGCCAGCAGTTTCCCCCAGGGAAGCCCGTTTGGGGCCAACGTCCTGACTTTC.

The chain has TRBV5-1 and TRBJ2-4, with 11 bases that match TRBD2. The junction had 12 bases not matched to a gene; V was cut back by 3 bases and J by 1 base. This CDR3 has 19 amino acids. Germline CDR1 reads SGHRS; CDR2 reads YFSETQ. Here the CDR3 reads CASSSTSGAPGGAKNIQYF. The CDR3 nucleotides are TGCGCCAGCAGCTCGACTAGCGGGGCCCCCGGGGGGGCCAAAAACATTCAGTACTTC.

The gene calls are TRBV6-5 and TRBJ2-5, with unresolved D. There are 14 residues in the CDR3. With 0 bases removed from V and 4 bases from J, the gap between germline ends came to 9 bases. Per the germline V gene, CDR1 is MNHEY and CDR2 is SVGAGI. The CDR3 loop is CASSYSSSVETQYF. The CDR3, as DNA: TGTGCCAGCAGTTACTCGTCGAGCGTAGAGACCCAGTACTTC.

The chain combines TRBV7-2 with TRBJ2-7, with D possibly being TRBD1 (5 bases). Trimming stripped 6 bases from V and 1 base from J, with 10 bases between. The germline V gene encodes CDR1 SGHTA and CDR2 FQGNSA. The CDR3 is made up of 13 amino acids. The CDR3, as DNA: TGTGCCAGCAGTAAAGGGGCATCCTACGAGCAGTACTTC. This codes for CASSKGASYEQYF.

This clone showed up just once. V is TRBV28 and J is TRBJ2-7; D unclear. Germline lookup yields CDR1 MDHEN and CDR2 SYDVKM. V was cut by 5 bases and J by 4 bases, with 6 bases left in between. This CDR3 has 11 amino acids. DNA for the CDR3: TGTGCCAGCAGTCTCCTATACGAGCAGTACTTC. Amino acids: CASSLLYEQYF.

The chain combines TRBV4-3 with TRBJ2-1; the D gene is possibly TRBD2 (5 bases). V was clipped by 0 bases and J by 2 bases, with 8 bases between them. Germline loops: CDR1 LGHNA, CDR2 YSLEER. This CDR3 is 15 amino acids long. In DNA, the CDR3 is TGCGCCAGCAGCCAAGAACCCGGGGCCTACAATGAGCAGTTCTTC. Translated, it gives CASSQEPGAYNEQFF.

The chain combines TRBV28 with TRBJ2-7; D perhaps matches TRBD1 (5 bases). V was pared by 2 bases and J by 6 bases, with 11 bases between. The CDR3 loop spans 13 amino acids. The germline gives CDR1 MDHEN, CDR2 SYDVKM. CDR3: CASSLTGDGEQYF. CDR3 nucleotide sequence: TGTGCCAGCAGTTTAACAGGAGATGGCGAGCAGTACTTC.

The CDR3 region is CASSYGDRGNEKLFF. The CDR3 bases are TGTGCCAGCAGTTACGGCGACAGGGGAAATGAAAAACTGTTTTTT. The chain uses TRBV6-6 and TRBJ1-4; TRBD1 agrees at 8 bases. Trimming cost V 2 bases and J 5 bases; bases outside gene matches: 4. Germline V CDR1 and CDR2: MNHNY, SVGAGI (reference sequence). The CDR3 is 15 residues long.

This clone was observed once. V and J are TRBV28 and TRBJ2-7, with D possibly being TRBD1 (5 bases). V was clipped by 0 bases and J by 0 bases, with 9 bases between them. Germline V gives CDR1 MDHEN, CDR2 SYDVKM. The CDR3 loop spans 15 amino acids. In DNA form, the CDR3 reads TGTGCCAGCAGTTTATGGCTTCAGGGCTCCTACGAGCAGTACTTC. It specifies CASSLWLQGSYEQYF.

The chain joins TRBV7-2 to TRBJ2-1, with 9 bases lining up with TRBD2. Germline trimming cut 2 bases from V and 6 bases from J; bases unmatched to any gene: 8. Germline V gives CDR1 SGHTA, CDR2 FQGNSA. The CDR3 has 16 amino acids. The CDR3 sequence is CASSLQGLAIPNEQFF. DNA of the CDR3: TGTGCCAGCAGCTTACAAGGACTAGCGATCCCCAATGAGCAGTTCTTC.

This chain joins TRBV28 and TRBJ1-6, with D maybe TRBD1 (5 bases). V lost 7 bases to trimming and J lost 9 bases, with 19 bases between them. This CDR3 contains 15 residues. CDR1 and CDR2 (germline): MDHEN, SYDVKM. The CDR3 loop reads CASNRFHESGSPLHF. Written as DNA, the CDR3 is TGTGCCAGCAACAGGTTCCACGAATCGGGTTCACCCCTCCACTTT.

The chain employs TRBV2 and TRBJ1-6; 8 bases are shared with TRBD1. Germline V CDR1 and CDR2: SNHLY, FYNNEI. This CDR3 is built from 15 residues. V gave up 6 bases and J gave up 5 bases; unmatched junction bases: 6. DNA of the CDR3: TGTGCCAGCAGGCCGACAGGGGTCAATAATTCACCCCTCCACTTT. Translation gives CASRPTGVNNSPLHF.

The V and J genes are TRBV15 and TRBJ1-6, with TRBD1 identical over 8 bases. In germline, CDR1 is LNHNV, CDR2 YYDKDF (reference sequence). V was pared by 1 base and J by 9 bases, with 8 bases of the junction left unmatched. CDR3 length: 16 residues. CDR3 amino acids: CATSRAATGAFSPLHF. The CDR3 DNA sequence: TGTGCCACCAGCAGAGCGGCGACAGGGGCATTTTCACCCCTCCACTTT.

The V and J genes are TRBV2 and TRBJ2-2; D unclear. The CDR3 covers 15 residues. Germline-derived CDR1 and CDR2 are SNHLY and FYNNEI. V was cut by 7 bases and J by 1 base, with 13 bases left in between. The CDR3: CASKADTLNTGELFF. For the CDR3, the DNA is TGTGCCAGCAAGGCCGACACTTTGAACACCGGGGAGCTGTTTTTT.

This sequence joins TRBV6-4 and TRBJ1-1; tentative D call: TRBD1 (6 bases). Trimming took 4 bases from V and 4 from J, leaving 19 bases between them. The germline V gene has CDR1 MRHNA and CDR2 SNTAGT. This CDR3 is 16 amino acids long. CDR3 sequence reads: CASSAVRGMSITEAFF. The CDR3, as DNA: TGTGCCAGCAGTGCAGTCAGGGGAATGAGTATCACTGAAGCTTTCTTT.

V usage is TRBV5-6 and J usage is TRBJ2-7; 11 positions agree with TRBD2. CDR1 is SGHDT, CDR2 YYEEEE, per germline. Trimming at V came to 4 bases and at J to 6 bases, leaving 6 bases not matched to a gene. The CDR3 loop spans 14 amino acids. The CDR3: CASSVTSGSIEQYF. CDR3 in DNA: TGTGCCAGCAGCGTAACTAGCGGGAGTATCGAGCAGTACTTC.

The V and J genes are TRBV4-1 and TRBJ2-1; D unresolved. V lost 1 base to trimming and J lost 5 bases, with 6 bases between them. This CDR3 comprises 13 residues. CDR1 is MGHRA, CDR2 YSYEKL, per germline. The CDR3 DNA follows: TGCGCCAGCAGCCAAGTTGGCAACAATGAGCAGTTCTTC. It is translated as CASSQVGNNEQFF.

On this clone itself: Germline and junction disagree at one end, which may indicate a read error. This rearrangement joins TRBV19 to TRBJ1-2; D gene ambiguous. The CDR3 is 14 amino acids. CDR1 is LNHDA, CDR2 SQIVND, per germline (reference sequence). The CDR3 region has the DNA TGTGCCAGTAGTATAGGGTACGGCAGGCCACGGCTATGGTTC. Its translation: CASSIGYGRPRLWF.

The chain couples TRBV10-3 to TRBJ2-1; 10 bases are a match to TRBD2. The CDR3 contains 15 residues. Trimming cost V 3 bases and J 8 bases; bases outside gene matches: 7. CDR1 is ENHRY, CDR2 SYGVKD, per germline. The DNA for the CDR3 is TGTGCCATCAGTGACCCTCTAGCGGGAGTCTATGAGCAGTTCTTC. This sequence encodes CAISDPLAGVYEQFF.

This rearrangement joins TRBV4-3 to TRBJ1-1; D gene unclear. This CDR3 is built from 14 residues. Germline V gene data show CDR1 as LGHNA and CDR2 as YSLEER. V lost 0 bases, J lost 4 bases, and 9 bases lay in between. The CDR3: CASSQDGRGTEAFF. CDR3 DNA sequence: TGCGCCAGCAGCCAAGACGGGCGGGGCACTGAAGCTTTCTTT.